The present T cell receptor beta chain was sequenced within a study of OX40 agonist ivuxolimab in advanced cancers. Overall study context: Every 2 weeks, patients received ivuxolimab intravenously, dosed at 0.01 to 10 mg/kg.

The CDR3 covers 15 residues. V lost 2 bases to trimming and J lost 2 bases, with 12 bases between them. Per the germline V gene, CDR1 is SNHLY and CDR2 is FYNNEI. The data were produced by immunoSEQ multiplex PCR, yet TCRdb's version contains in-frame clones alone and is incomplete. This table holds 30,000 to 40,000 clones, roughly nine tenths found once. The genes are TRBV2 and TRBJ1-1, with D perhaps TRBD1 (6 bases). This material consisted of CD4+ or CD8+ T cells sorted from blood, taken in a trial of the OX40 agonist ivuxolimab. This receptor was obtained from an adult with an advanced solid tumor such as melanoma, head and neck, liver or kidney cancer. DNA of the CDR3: TGTGCCAGCAGTGAAAAAAGGACAGAAAACACTGAAGCTTTCTTT. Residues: CASSEKRTENTEAFF.